Shown below are 11 T cell receptor beta chains from a single sample sequenced in a study of blood T cell repertoires in COVID-19. Using immunoSEQ multiplex PCR, the repertoire was profiled, and TCRdb retains in-frame clones only, with some absent. The sample has some 250,000 clones; over 80% are singletons. Source material: PBMCs or T cells enriched from blood (not recorded which). The origin of the receptors is a human donor in a cohort exposed to, infected with or recovered from COVID-19 (not recorded which). The donor label of this sample is uncertain.

The genes are TRBV19 and TRBJ1-2; D call uncertain. Germline V gene data show CDR1 as LNHDA and CDR2 as SQIVND (reference sequence). The V gene lost 3 bases and the J gene lost 8 bases, with 10 bases spanning the gap. This CDR3 comprises 12 residues. The CDR3 region is CASSIEGSGYTF. CDR3 nucleotide sequence: TGTGCCAGTAGTATCGAGGGATCCGGCTACACCTTC.

This rearrangement joins TRBV27 to TRBJ1-3; D is unresolved. V lost 6 bases, J lost 3 bases, and 15 bases lay in between. Germline CDR1 MNHEY, CDR2 SMNVEV (reference sequence). The CDR3 covers 15 residues. CDR3 in amino acids: CASRSFLQSGNTIYF. In nucleotides, the CDR3 is TGTGCCAGCAGATCATTCCTACAGAGTGGAAACACCATATATTTT.

This clone has only a few counts. One junction end does not reproduce the germline sequence, and a read error may be involved. The chain has TRBV10-2 and TRBJ1-2; D remains unclear. The CDR3 runs 14 residues. CDR1 and CDR2 (germline): WSHSY, SAAADI. CDR3 protein: CASSESTPNYDYTF. CDR3 DNA: TGCGCCAGCAGTGAGTCCACCCCTAACTATGACTACACCTTC.

The V call is TRBV2, the J call TRBJ2-2; D is unresolved. Germline loops: CDR1 SNHLY, CDR2 FYNNEI. The CDR3 spans 16 residues. V was pared by 0 bases and J by 1 base, with 9 bases between. The DNA for the CDR3 is TGTGCCAGCAGTGAAGCTGGAACGGGGAACACCGGGGAGCTGTTTTTT. This sequence encodes CASSEAGTGNTGELFF.

The genes are TRBV7-2 and TRBJ1-6; tentatively, D is TRBD1 (5 bases). The CDR3 has 14 residues. The germline V gene encodes CDR1 SGHTA and CDR2 FQGNSA. Between the trimmed V and J ends, which lost 2 bases and 6 bases, there was a span of 8 bases. CDR3: CASSLQGSNSPLHF. The DNA of the CDR3 is TGTGCCAGCAGCTTACAGGGAAGTAATTCACCCCTCCACTTT.

This clone was found once. The chain recombines TRBV6-5 with TRBJ1-1; D call uncertain. V lost 0 bases and J lost 1, with 9 bases in between. Per germline, CDR1 MNHEY and CDR2 SVGAGI. This CDR3 contains 15 residues. This chain's CDR3 is CASSYSASGNTEAFF. The CDR3 bases are TGTGCCAGCAGTTACTCGGCCTCAGGGAACACTGAAGCTTTCTTT.

This rearrangement joins TRBV12-5 to TRBJ2-5; 8 positions match TRBD1. CDR1 LGHNT and CDR2 FRNRAP come from the germline V gene. The junction had 14 bases not matched to a gene; V was cut back by 0 bases and J by 5 bases. The CDR3 sequence is 18 residues long. The CDR3, as DNA: TGTGCTAGTGGTTTGGTACCAGGGCCCCAGGGGGCGCGGGAGACCCAGTACTTC. This codes for CASGLVPGPQGARETQYF.

This clone appeared once. The chain uses TRBV27 and TRBJ1-2; 9 bases are shared with TRBD1. Germline V gene data show CDR1 as MNHEY and CDR2 as SMNVEV (reference sequence). With 2 bases clipped from V and 6 bases from J, the junction kept 7 bases outside the gene matches. This CDR3 comprises 15 residues. This CDR3 reads CASSLIPGTGNGYTF. CDR3 coding DNA: TGTGCCAGCAGTTTAATCCCCGGGACAGGGAATGGCTACACCTTC.

The V gene is TRBV19, the J gene TRBJ2-2; D may be TRBD2 (7 bases). Trimming left V 4 bases short and J 6 bases short, with 15 bases between. Germline V CDR1 and CDR2: LNHDA, SQIVND (reference sequence). The CDR3 runs to 15 residues. This CDR3 reads CASSTYLGGAGELFF. The CDR3 nucleotides read TGTGCCAGTAGTACATATCTAGGGGGGGCCGGGGAGCTGTTTTTT.

The V call is TRBV7-3, the J call TRBJ2-7, with 9 bases that match TRBD1. The length of the CDR3 is 14 residues. Germline V gene data show CDR1 as SGHTA and CDR2 as FQGTGA. J gave up 6 bases and V 4 bases, and 7 bases lay outside the gene matches. The CDR3, as DNA: TGTGCCAGCAGCTCGGGACAGGGAGGCGCCGAGCAGTACTTC. Residues: CASSSGQGGAEQYF.

The rearrangement links TRBV4-1 to TRBJ1-1; no reliable D call. Trimming cost V 4 bases and J 4 bases, with 13 bases left between them. Germline CDR1 reads MGHRA; CDR2 reads YSYEKL. The CDR3 length is 14 residues. The CDR3 sequence is CASSLGGEGTEAFF. The CDR3 DNA follows: TGCGCCAGCAGCCTCGGAGGAGAAGGCACTGAAGCTTTCTTT.